Below, 19 T cell receptor beta chains from the same sample are listed, as sequenced in a study of blood T cell repertoires in COVID-19. Profiling relied on immunoSEQ multiplex PCR, and the TCRdb table lists in-frame clones only, not all of them. The repertoire includes a few hundred thousand clones, roughly 88% of them detected once, and about 7% sits in the top ten. The sample taken for sequencing was peripheral blood. The receptors were gathered from a woman in her twenties or thirties who had recovered from COVID-19.

The chain joins TRBV7-2 to TRBJ2-7; TRBD1 is a possible D gene (6 bases). Deletions cut 5 bases from V and 3 bases from J, with 17 bases between. Germline V lookup: CDR1 SGHTA, CDR2 FQGNSA. This CDR3 contains 15 residues. CDR3: CASSHKQGIGYEQYF. The CDR3 nucleotides read TGTGCCAGCAGCCATAAACAGGGAATCGGCTACGAGCAGTACTTC.

J is TRBJ2-6 and V is TRBV19, with unresolved D. The CDR3 spans 15 residues. The germline V gene has CDR1 LNHDA and CDR2 SQIVND (reference sequence). Trimming cost V 9 bases and J 0 bases, with 12 bases left between them. The CDR3 coding sequence is TGTGCCAGCCACAGCAGCCTCTCTGGGGCCAACGTCCTGACTTTC. The encoded protein is CASHSSLSGANVLTF.

The V gene is TRBV2, the J gene TRBJ1-1, with unresolved D. V gave up 8 bases and J gave up 2 bases, with 15 bases separating them. The germline V gene has CDR1 SNHLY and CDR2 FYNNEI. The CDR3 sequence is 14 residues long. CDR3 sequence: CASVLGSGNTEAFF. CDR3 DNA sequence: TGTGCCAGCGTTCTGGGGTCGGGAAACACTGAAGCTTTCTTT.

The CDR3 sequence: CASSPTNTGNTGELFF. CDR3 coding DNA: TGTGCCAGCTCCCCGACCAACACAGGGAACACCGGGGAGCTGTTTTTT. This chain links TRBV18 with TRBJ2-2; possible D gene TRBD1, 5 bases. V was shortened by 6 bases and J by 1 base, with 15 bases between the two germline ends. The CDR3 has 16 residues. Germline V gives CDR1 KGHSH, CDR2 LQKENI.

This chain uses TRBV19 with TRBJ2-7; TRBD1 agrees at 7 bases. Germline trimming cut 7 bases from V and 3 bases from J; bases unmatched to any gene: 6. The V gene's germline CDR1 is LNHDA and CDR2 SQIVND (reference sequence). CDR3 length: 13 amino acids. This CDR3 reads CASMAGTDYEQYF. The CDR3 bases are TGTGCCAGTATGGCCGGGACAGACTACGAGCAGTACTTC.

The chain is built from TRBV21-1 and TRBJ2-7; no DNA check was done on the table's D call, TRBD2. TRBV21-1 is termed a pseudogene. The CDR3 loop spans 9 amino acids. CDR3 sequence reads: CASRDEQYF. In nucleotides, the CDR3 is TGTGCCAGTCGTGACGAGCAGTACTTC.

J is TRBJ1-1 and V is TRBV4-1, with D perhaps matching TRBD1 (5 bases). V lost 4 bases and J lost 1, with 13 bases in between. The germline gives CDR1 MGHRA, CDR2 YSYEKL. CDR3 length: 15 residues. CDR3 amino acids: CASSPRQTPNTEAFF. Written as DNA, the CDR3 is TGCGCCAGCAGCCCTCGACAGACGCCGAACACTGAAGCTTTCTTT.

This rearrangement joins TRBV11-3 to TRBJ2-7; 8 nucleotides line up with TRBD2. The junction had 6 bases not matched to a gene; V was cut back by 6 bases and J by 5 bases. There are 13 residues in the CDR3. In germline, CDR1 is SGHNT, CDR2 YENEEA. CDR3 bases: TGTGCCAGCAGTTATATAGCGGGGAACGAGCAGTACTTC. Amino acid sequence: CASSYIAGNEQYF.

The chain recombines TRBV6-5 with TRBJ1-1; tentatively, D is TRBD1 (5 bases). Per germline, CDR1 MNHEY and CDR2 SVGAGI. CDR3 length equals 14 residues. V was clipped by 2 bases and J by 0 bases, with 7 bases between them. Here the CDR3 reads CASSYDSMNTEAFF. CDR3 nucleotide sequence: TGTGCCAGCAGTTACGACAGCATGAACACTGAAGCTTTCTTT.

The chain is built from TRBV19 and TRBJ2-5, with 9 bases that match TRBD2. Trimming took 4 bases from V and 3 from J; bases not matched to a gene: 9. The CDR3 extends over 16 amino acids. Germline assignment: CDR1 LNHDA and CDR2 SQIVND (reference sequence). The CDR3 sequence: CASSTSWLAGKETQYF. DNA for the CDR3: TGTGCCAGTAGTACTTCGTGGCTAGCGGGGAAAGAGACCCAGTACTTC.

This clone was seen once. This rearrangement joins TRBV5-4 to TRBJ1-2; maybe TRBD1 (6 bases). Germline CDR1 and CDR2: SGHNT and YYREEE (reference sequence). This CDR3 region has 13 residues. V lost 1 base and J lost 5, with 9 bases in between. In nucleotides, the CDR3 is TGTGCCAGCAGCTTGAATACAGGGTATGGCTACACCTTC. It is translated as CASSLNTGYGYTF.

This rearrangement joins TRBV24-1 to TRBJ1-1; D might be TRBD1 (6 bases). The germline V gene encodes CDR1 KGHDR and CDR2 SFDVKD. Trimming cost V 3 bases and J 0 bases, with 16 bases left between them. The length of the CDR3 is 17 residues. In nucleotides, the CDR3 is TGTGCCACCAGTGATCCCCGGGGGGGACACCTGAACACTGAAGCTTTCTTT. Its protein product is CATSDPRGGHLNTEAFF.

The chain recombines TRBV4-2 with TRBJ1-1, with TRBD1 as a possible D gene (6 bases). The CDR3 contains 15 residues. V lost 2 bases, J lost 0 bases, and 10 bases lay in between. Germline V lookup: CDR1 LGHNA, CDR2 YNFKEQ. The chain's CDR3 is CASSQQTGLNTEAFF. DNA for the CDR3: TGTGCCAGCAGCCAACAGACAGGACTGAACACTGAAGCTTTCTTT.

V usage is TRBV19 and J usage is TRBJ2-7; 8 nucleotides align to TRBD1. J lost 2 bases, V lost 6 bases, and 3 bases had no gene match. Germline V lookup: CDR1 LNHDA, CDR2 SQIVND (reference sequence). This CDR3 is 13 amino acids long. The CDR3 reads CASSQDRAYEQYF. CDR3 sequence (DNA): TGTGCCAGTAGCCAGGACAGGGCCTACGAGCAGTACTTC.

V is TRBV19 and J is TRBJ2-7; D is possibly TRBD1 (5 bases). Germline V gene data show CDR1 as LNHDA and CDR2 as SQIVND (reference sequence). Trimming took off 3 bases at V and 5 bases at J, with 11 bases between the two ends. The CDR3 is 13 amino acids. The CDR3 here is CASSIPGYHEQYF. The CDR3 DNA reads TGTGCCAGTAGTATCCCAGGGTACCACGAGCAGTACTTC.

The V gene is TRBV5-1, the J gene TRBJ2-6, with TRBD1 matching over 9 bases. Germline CDR1 reads SGHRS; CDR2 reads YFSETQ. The CDR3 totals 17 residues. V was clipped by 2 bases and J by 2 bases; unmatched bases: 5. The CDR3 loop is CASSLDDRGTGANVLTF. CDR3 sequence (DNA): TGCGCCAGCAGCTTAGACGACAGGGGGACTGGGGCCAACGTCCTGACTTTC.

The chain carries TRBV2 and TRBJ1-2, with 12 bases matching TRBD1. After removal of 6 bases from V and 5 bases from J, the junction contained 10 bases not matched to a gene. From germline, CDR1 is SNHLY and CDR2 FYNNEI. This CDR3 is 16 amino acids long. In DNA form, the CDR3 reads TGTGCCAGCAGGGAGGGGACAGGGGGCGACGCATATGGCTACACCTTC. Translation gives CASREGTGGDAYGYTF.

V gene TRBV19 combines with J gene TRBJ1-6; 10 bases are shared with TRBD1. The trim removed 4 bases at V and 6 bases at J, leaving 3 bases unmatched. The CDR3 has 15 amino acids. Germline lookup yields CDR1 LNHDA and CDR2 SQIVND (reference sequence). The CDR3 is CASSKRDRGNSPLHF. In nucleotides, the CDR3 is TGTGCCAGTAGTAAAAGGGACAGGGGTAATTCACCCCTCCACTTT.

J is TRBJ2-3 and V is TRBV7-3; 13 bases are shared with TRBD2. The CDR3 has 17 residues. Trimming at V came to 2 bases and at J to 2 bases, leaving 4 bases not matched to a gene. Germline values: CDR1 SGHTA, CDR2 FQGTGA. This CDR3 reads CASSLGTSGDPTDTQYF. Here the CDR3 DNA reads TGTGCCAGCAGCTTAGGGACTAGCGGGGATCCCACAGATACGCAGTATTTT.